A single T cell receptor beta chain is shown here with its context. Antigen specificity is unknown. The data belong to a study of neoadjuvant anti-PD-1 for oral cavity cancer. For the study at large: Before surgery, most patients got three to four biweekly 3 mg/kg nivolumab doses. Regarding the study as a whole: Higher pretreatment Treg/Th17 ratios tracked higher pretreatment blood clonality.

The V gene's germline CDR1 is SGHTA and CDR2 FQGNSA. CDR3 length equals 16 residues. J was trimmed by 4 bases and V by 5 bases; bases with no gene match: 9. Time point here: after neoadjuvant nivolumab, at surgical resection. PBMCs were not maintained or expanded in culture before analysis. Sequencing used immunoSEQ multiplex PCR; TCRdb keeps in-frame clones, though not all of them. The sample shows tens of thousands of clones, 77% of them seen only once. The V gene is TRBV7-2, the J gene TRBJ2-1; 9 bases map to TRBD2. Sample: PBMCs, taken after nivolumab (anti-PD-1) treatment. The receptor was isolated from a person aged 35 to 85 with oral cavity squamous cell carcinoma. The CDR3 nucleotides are TGTGCCAGCAGCCCCCCGGGACTAGCAGTATACAATGAGCAGTTCTTC. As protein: CASSPPGLAVYNEQFF.